The 29 T cell receptor beta chains presented below share a single source sample, sequenced in a study of identical twins. Each CDR3 protein gets one entry after TCRdb re-called the 5' RACE reads with MiXCR. Of 1.5 million to 2 million distinct CDR3 sequences listed, less than 40% are singletons. Sample: cord blood. These TCRs come from a newborn girl in good health.

This chain links TRBV20-1 with TRBJ2-7; 9 positions match TRBD2. The CDR3 length is 14 residues. Germline trimming cut 5 bases from V and 6 bases from J; bases unmatched to any gene: 11. Looked up from germline, CDR1 is DFQATT and CDR2 is SNEGSKA (reference sequence). CDR3 nucleotide sequence: TGCAGTGCTCCCCTTTTGGCGGGAGGGGCCGAGCAGTACTTC. Residues: CSAPLLAGGAEQYF.

This clonotype was seen many times. The V and J genes are TRBV6-5 and TRBJ1-6; TRBD1 matches at 9 bases. Germline lookup yields CDR1 MNHEY and CDR2 SVGAGI. This CDR3 spans 14 amino acids. The V gene end was trimmed by 6 bases and the J gene end by 8 bases; junction bases not matched to a gene: 5. CDR3 region: CASRVDRGYSPLHF. The CDR3 coding sequence is TGTGCCAGCAGGGTGGACAGGGGTTATTCACCCCTCCACTTT.

This chain joins TRBV5-1 and TRBJ2-5; TRBD2 is a possible D gene (6 bases). Germline V gene sequence: CDR1 SGHRS, CDR2 YFSETQ. CDR3 length: 16 amino acids. V was clipped by 4 bases and J by 2 bases, with 18 bases between them. CDR3 sequence (DNA): TGCGCCAGCAGCCCCGGACTTAGCGGAAGGCAAGAGACCCAGTACTTC. Protein sequence: CASSPGLSGRQETQYF.

The chain employs TRBV19 and TRBJ2-7; TRBD1 might be the D (6 bases). This CDR3 contains 14 residues. The germline V and J ends were trimmed by 6 bases and 0 bases, with 12 bases remaining between them. The V gene's germline CDR1 is LNHDA and CDR2 SQIVND (reference sequence). The CDR3 reads CASRVWDNSYEQYF. CDR3 DNA: TGTGCCAGTAGGGTCTGGGACAACTCCTACGAGCAGTACTTC.

There are a few counts of this clonotype. The DNA for the CDR3 is TGTGCCAGCAGCCAAGGGACAGACAGCAATCAGCCCCAGCATTTT. Translated, it gives CASSQGTDSNQPQHF. V and J are TRBV3-1 and TRBJ1-5, with D tentatively TRBD1 (6 bases). Per germline, CDR1 LGHDT and CDR2 YNNKEL (reference sequence). This CDR3 contains 15 residues. The V gene lost 1 base and the J gene lost 1 base, with 8 bases spanning the gap.

This clonotype was seen a handful of times. The chain links TRBV5-1 to TRBJ2-5; TRBD2 matches 12 bases. Germline V CDR1 and CDR2: SGHRS, YFSETQ. The CDR3 runs 16 residues. The ends lost 3 bases at V and 5 bases at J; junction bases unmatched: 8. The CDR3 reads CASSWTSTSGSETQYF. CDR3 nucleotides: TGCGCCAGCAGCTGGACGTCGACTAGCGGGAGTGAGACCCAGTACTTC.

The chain recombines TRBV28 with TRBJ2-3; 7 bases are shared with TRBD2. Unmatched junction bases numbered 7, after V lost 7 bases and J lost 0 bases. There are 15 residues in the CDR3. Germline loops: CDR1 MDHEN, CDR2 SYDVKM. This chain's CDR3 is CASTPWGGSTDTQYF. CDR3 sequence (DNA): TGTGCCAGCACCCCGTGGGGAGGGAGCACAGATACGCAGTATTTT. Variable domain in full (rest from reference TRBV28 and TRBJ2-3): DVKVTQSSRYLVKRTGEKVFLECVQDMDHENMFWYRQDPGLGLRLIYFSYDVKMKEKGDIPEGYSVSREKKERFSLILESASTNQTSMYLCASTPWGGSTDTQYFGPGTRLTVL.

This clonotype was found a few times. The J gene is TRBJ2-5, the V gene TRBV11-2; D gene uncertain. In germline, CDR1 is SGHAT, CDR2 FQNNGV. Trimming shortened V by 2 bases and J by 7 bases, and 14 bases separated the two germline ends. The CDR3 sequence is 14 residues long. CDR3 coding DNA: TGTGCCAGCAGCTTACTCCCAGTGGCCAGGACCCAGTACTTC. Its protein product is CASSLLPVARTQYF.

J is TRBJ2-1 and V is TRBV20-1, with 9 bases that match TRBD2. The CDR3 loop spans 16 amino acids. The junction had 14 bases not matched to a gene; V was cut back by 1 base and J by 10 bases. Germline V CDR1 and CDR2: DFQATT, SNEGSKA (reference sequence). The CDR3 DNA reads as TGCAGTGCTAGAGGTCTTGGGCGGGAGGGGGTATGGGAGCAGTTCTTC. Its protein product is CSARGLGREGVWEQFF.

Here the CDR3 reads CASTQEGAGNTIYF. The CDR3 nucleotides read TGTGCCAGCACCCAAGAGGGGGCCGGAAACACCATATATTTT. The chain employs TRBV2 and TRBJ1-3, with TRBD1 matching over 7 bases. CDR1 and CDR2 from the germline V gene are SNHLY and FYNNEI. The CDR3 totals 14 residues. The V gene end was trimmed by 7 bases and the J gene end by 4 bases; junction bases not matched to a gene: 7.

CDR3 nucleotides: TGTGCCAGCAGCTTAGTCTCGACAGACCCCTACGAGCAGTACTTC. Translation gives CASSLVSTDPYEQYF. The chain has TRBV7-2 and TRBJ2-7; the D gene is possibly TRBD1 (5 bases). The CDR3 sequence is 15 residues long. CDR1 and CDR2 (germline): SGHTA, FQGNSA. V gave up 1 base and J gave up 2 bases, with 12 bases separating them.

V usage is TRBV18 and J usage is TRBJ2-2; D might be TRBD1 or TRBD2, each matching 5 bases. The length of the CDR3 is 18 residues. V lost 3 bases and J lost 1, with 18 bases in between. CDR1 KGHSH and CDR2 LQKENI come from the germline V gene. The CDR3 spells CASSPFPSWDQNTGELFF. DNA for the CDR3: TGTGCCAGCTCACCGTTTCCGAGTTGGGACCAGAACACCGGGGAGCTGTTTTTT.

The CDR3 spells CSVAVSGRGTDTQYF. In nucleotides, the CDR3 is TGCAGCGTTGCGGTTAGCGGGAGGGGCACAGATACGCAGTATTTT. This rearrangement joins TRBV29-1 to TRBJ2-3; 11 positions match TRBD2. This CDR3 has 15 amino acids. V shed 4 bases, J shed 1 base, and the junction held 4 bases outside the gene matches. Germline loops: CDR1 SQVTM, CDR2 ANQGSEA.

The CDR3 coding sequence is TGCGCCAGCAGCTCCGGATCTTTCTACGAGCAGTACTTC. It specifies CASSSGSFYEQYF. J is TRBJ2-7 and V is TRBV5-1; D is unclear. The germline V and J ends were trimmed by 3 bases and 3 bases, with 10 bases remaining between them. Germline V lookup: CDR1 SGHRS, CDR2 YFSETQ. This CDR3 has 13 amino acids.

This clonotype appeared a few times. The rearrangement joins TRBV13 to TRBJ2-3; 7 bases fit TRBD1. The CDR3 is 15 amino acids. The germline V gene encodes CDR1 PRHDT and CDR2 FYEKMQ (reference sequence). V lost 5 bases to trimming and J lost 2 bases; unmatched junction nucleotides: 7. CDR3 nucleotide sequence: TGTGCCAGCAGCGTACTAGACAGGGACACAGATACGCAGTATTTT. It encodes CASSVLDRDTDTQYF.

This clonotype was counted between two and nine times. This chain connects TRBV15 to TRBJ2-7, with unresolved D. Germline V gene lookup returns CDR1 LNHNV and CDR2 YYDKDF (reference sequence). Trimming removed 0 bases from V and 3 bases from J, with 9 bases in between. The CDR3 totals 14 residues. As DNA, the CDR3 is TGTGCCACCAGCAGAGATTGGAAGGGCTACGAGCAGTACTTC. Amino acid sequence: CATSRDWKGYEQYF.

This clonotype showed up just a few times. V is TRBV12-5 and J is TRBJ2-3, with D perhaps being TRBD1 or TRBD2 (6 bases each). Trimming took off 2 bases at V and 0 bases at J, with 15 bases between the two ends. The CDR3 contains 17 residues. The germline V gene encodes CDR1 LGHNT and CDR2 FRNRAP. CDR3 nucleotides: TGTGCTAGTGGTTTGCCCCCCGGAGGGGGTAGCACAGATACGCAGTATTTT. Translating it yields CASGLPPGGGSTDTQYF.

This chain links TRBV3-1 with TRBJ2-1, with 8 bases aligning to TRBD1. Germline-derived CDR1 and CDR2 are LGHDT and YNNKEL (reference sequence). The CDR3 runs to 14 residues. Unmatched junction bases numbered 12, after V lost 4 bases and J lost 13 bases. The CDR3 sequence: CASSPDRGQETQFF. CDR3 DNA: TGTGCCAGCAGCCCCGACAGGGGTCAAGAGACCCAGTTCTTC.

The chain is built from TRBV9 and TRBJ2-2; no definite D call. The CDR3 spans 14 residues. Trimming left V 1 base short and J 8 bases short, with 12 bases between. Germline V gene lookup returns CDR1 SGDLS and CDR2 YYNGEE. DNA for the CDR3: TGTGCCAGCAGCGTATCTGGGCTCCTGGGGGAGCTGTTTTTT. Protein product: CASSVSGLLGELFF.

The rearrangement links TRBV20-1 to TRBJ1-2; 7 bases agree with TRBD1. V shed 0 bases, J shed 8 bases, and the junction held 12 bases outside the gene matches. The CDR3 covers 15 residues. CDR1 and CDR2 from the germline V gene are DFQATT and SNEGSKA (reference sequence). CDR3 nucleotides: TGCAGTGCTAGAGAGCCCTATACAGGGGCGGGGGGCTACACCTTC. This encodes CSAREPYTGAGGYTF.

This chain links TRBV20-1 with TRBJ2-4, with 8 bases that match TRBD1. This CDR3 is 14 amino acids long. The germline V gene encodes CDR1 DFQATT and CDR2 SNEGSKA (reference sequence). V was pared by 6 bases and J by 4 bases, with 8 bases of the junction left unmatched. CDR3 sequence (DNA): TGCAGTGCGCAGACGGACAGGGTAAAAAACATTCAGTACTTC. This encodes CSAQTDRVKNIQYF.

The CDR3 sequence: CASSQDRGPFSGNTIYF. CDR3 sequence (DNA): TGTGCCAGCAGCCAAGACAGGGGTCCTTTCTCTGGAAACACCATATATTTT. This chain joins TRBV4-2 and TRBJ1-3; D perhaps matches TRBD1 (6 bases). The length of the CDR3 is 17 residues. CDR1 is LGHNA, CDR2 YNFKEQ, per germline. V was trimmed by 0 bases and J by 0 bases, leaving 12 bases between them.

The V and J genes are TRBV6-5 and TRBJ2-1; D uncertain. The length of the CDR3 is 11 residues. V was shortened by 6 bases and J by 7 bases, with 7 bases between the two germline ends. CDR1 is MNHEY and CDR2 is SVGAGI in the germline V gene. This chain's CDR3 is CASRPLNEQFF. The CDR3 DNA sequence: TGTGCCAGCAGGCCCTTGAATGAGCAGTTCTTC.

The chain joins TRBV6-6 to TRBJ2-7, with 7 positions matching TRBD1. CDR1 MNHNY and CDR2 SVGAGI come from the germline V gene (reference sequence). There are 15 residues in the CDR3. V trimming: 0 bases; J trimming: 3 bases; junction bases outside the gene matches: 5. The CDR3 spells CASSYSKGGSYEQYF. The CDR3 coding sequence is TGTGCCAGCAGTTACTCGAAAGGGGGCAGCTACGAGCAGTACTTC.

This chain joins TRBV9 and TRBJ1-3; TRBD1 aligns across 7 bases. The CDR3 totals 15 residues. CDR1 and CDR2 (germline): SGDLS, YYNGEE. With V trimmed by 3 bases and J by 2 bases, 5 bases remained unmatched. The CDR3: CASSARQGAGNTIYF. CDR3 bases: TGTGCCAGCAGCGCCCGACAGGGTGCTGGAAACACCATATATTTT.

The J gene is TRBJ2-7, the V gene TRBV18, with D perhaps matching TRBD1 or TRBD2 (6 bases each). The V gene's germline CDR1 is KGHSH and CDR2 LQKENI. V lost 2 bases and J lost 7, with 18 bases in between. The CDR3 contains 15 residues. The CDR3 region has the DNA TGTGCCAGCTCACCAGTAGGGGGGCTGCGGGAAGAGCAGTACTTC. Translated: CASSPVGGLREEQYF.

The chain joins TRBV2 to TRBJ2-1; TRBD2 is a possible D gene (5 bases). The CDR3 loop spans 14 amino acids. The germline CDR1 and CDR2 sequences are SNHLY and FYNNEI. With 8 bases removed from V and 3 bases from J, the gap between germline ends came to 14 bases. The CDR3 coding sequence is TGTGCCAGCGGAGAGACGGGGAACTACAATGAGCAGTTCTTC. This gives the protein CASGETGNYNEQFF.

This clonotype has ten or more counts. V is TRBV29-1 and J is TRBJ2-3; D tentatively reads TRBD1 or TRBD2 (5 bases each). V was trimmed by 7 bases and J by 6 bases, leaving 14 bases between them. The CDR3 runs 12 residues. Germline lookup yields CDR1 SQVTM and CDR2 ANQGSEA. CDR3 sequence reads: CSAGPHQDTQYF. In DNA, the CDR3 is TGCAGCGCGGGACCACACCAGGATACGCAGTATTTT.

This clonotype has a handful of counts. This chain joins TRBV20-1 and TRBJ2-1; TRBD1 is a possible D gene (5 bases). The germline gives CDR1 DFQATT, CDR2 SNEGSKA (reference sequence). Trimming shortened V by 1 base and J by 6 bases, and 16 bases separated the two germline ends. This CDR3 is built from 15 residues. CDR3 coding DNA: TGCAGTGCTAGAGTGGCGGCCAGGGATAGCAATGAGCAGTTCTTC. It translates to CSARVAARDSNEQFF.